Here is one T cell receptor (beta chain) with its context. What it binds is unknown. This entry is derived from a study of CD8 T cells in ankylosing spondylitis. Study-wide points: Clones linked with disease were CD8+ and fairly uncommon in the peripheral blood. Reports of some motif variants in reactive arthritis synovial fluid and blood predate this one. It was reported that disease-linked clones were significantly enriched in matched ankylosing spondylitis synovial fluid.

This CDR3 has 15 residues. V shed 1 base and J 3 bases; nucleotides not matched to a gene: 4. Germline CDR1 and CDR2: LNHNV and YYDKDF (reference sequence). Each TCR beta library was made by quantitative 5'-RACE that incorporated molecular barcodes. TCRdb fed the 5' RACE reads into MiXCR, producing one record per CDR3 protein. The data hold about 250,000 distinct CDR3 sequences, with roughly 32% observed a single time. This clonotype was obtained from a male donor with ankylosing spondylitis or in good health (not recorded which). The rearrangement uses TRBV15 and TRBJ2-7; the match to TRBD2 covers 9 bases. Sequenced: blood, either unsorted or a sorted T cell fraction (not recorded which). The CDR3 loop is CATSRASGMDYEQYF. The CDR3 region has the DNA TGTGCCACCAGCAGAGCTAGCGGGATGGACTACGAGCAGTACTTC.